One sample yielded the 4 T cell receptor beta chains listed below, sequenced in a study of response to subunit inactivated influenza vaccine. TCRdb re-called the RT-PCR reads through MiXCR, storing one row per CDR3 protein. This sample yields 500,000 to 550,000 distinct CDR3 sequences, of which 20% to 25% are seen a single time; approximately 2.9% belongs to the top ten. These same data were also listed under a study on T cells expressing NK-cell markers. That report adds: TCR beta cDNA was made by 5'RACE template switching with UMIs.

The input for sequencing was CD4+ T cells sorted from PBMCs, taken approximately 12 days after vaccination. These receptors all come from a man aged 50 to 60 who received an inactivated influenza vaccine.

This chain uses TRBV6-2 or TRBV6-3 with TRBJ2-5; the D call may be TRBD1 or TRBD2 (5 bases each). In germline, CDR1 is MNHEY, CDR2 SVGEGT. The germline V and J ends were trimmed by 0 bases and 5 bases, with 13 bases remaining between them. CDR3 length: 15 residues. This CDR3 is CASSYSPGLGETQYF. CDR3 nucleotides: TGTGCCAGCAGTTACTCCCCGGGGCTTGGGGAGACCCAGTACTTC.

This clonotype came up a few times. The rearrangement uses TRBV12-3 or TRBV12-4 and TRBJ2-6; D remains ambiguous. The germline V and J ends were trimmed by 5 bases and 2 bases, with 10 bases remaining between them. The CDR3 loop spans 15 amino acids. The CDR3 bases are TGTGCCAGCAGTCCCACTCTGGCTGGGGCCAACGTCCTGACTTTC. Protein product: CASSPTLAGANVLTF.

The chain links TRBV12-3 or TRBV12-4 to TRBJ1-3; D might be TRBD1 (5 bases). The V gene lost 2 bases and the J gene lost 4 bases, with 9 bases spanning the gap. The CDR3 consists of 14 residues. For the CDR3, the DNA is TGTGCCAGCAGTTTATGGGGCGCGGGAAACACCATATATTTT. This encodes CASSLWGAGNTIYF.

The genes are TRBV20-1 and TRBJ2-7; D unclear. Per the germline V gene, CDR1 is DFQATT and CDR2 is SNEGSKA (reference sequence). V shed 1 base and J shed 7 bases, with 8 bases lying between them. The CDR3 extends over 11 amino acids. CDR3 in DNA: TGCAGTGCTAGAGGGAGTAAGGAGCAGTACTTC. Its protein product is CSARGSKEQYF.